This T cell receptor (beta chain) stems from a study of early T cells in non-severe SARS-CoV-2 infection. In TCRdb, the 5' RACE reads were re-called with MiXCR into one record per CDR3 protein. Altogether around 60,000 distinct CDR3 sequences are present, roughly 18% being singletons, with the ten largest covering over 8%. V was cut by 1 base and J by 1 base, with 11 bases left in between. CDR1 is SGHKS, CDR2 YYEKEE, per germline (reference sequence). The CDR3 consists of 15 residues. The material was whole blood, obtained at baseline. This sequence originates from an adult who was a healthcare worker with PCR-confirmed SARS-CoV-2 infection or an uninfected control (not recorded which). This chain links TRBV5-5 with TRBJ1-1, with D uncertain. For the CDR3, the DNA is TGTGCCAGCAGCTTGTTCCCGGGAAAGAACACTGAAGCTTTCTTT. Protein product: CASSLFPGKNTEAFF.